These 11 T cell receptor beta chains originate from one sample sequenced in a study of spatial heterogeneity in lung cancer. No cognate antigen is known for these TCRs. Time point defined: sample taken at primary tumor resection. Findings of the study overall: Within tumors, counts of expanded alpha and beta TCRs tracked tumor mutation counts.

Each CDR3 protein is one row after TCRdb ran MiXCR on the 5' RACE reads. The data hold tens of thousands of distinct CDR3 sequences, with 4.8% observed a single time. The input for sequencing was lung tumor tissue, taken at surgery. All receptors come from a male donor with early-stage non-small cell lung cancer.

This clonotype has a count of ten or more. This chain's CDR3 is CASSLGTSGGGQYF. For the CDR3, the DNA is TGTGCCAGCAGCTTAGGGACTAGCGGGGGTGGGCAGTATTTT. The genes are TRBV7-8 and TRBJ2-3, with 13 bases that match TRBD2. The trim removed 1 base at V and 11 bases at J, leaving 3 bases unmatched. This CDR3 contains 14 residues. Per the germline V gene, CDR1 is SGHVS and CDR2 is FQNEAQ.

The CDR3 bases are TGTGCCAGCAGCCCCGGAAGGGCGGGAGGAGCTAGCACAGATACGCAGTATTTT. Translation: CASSPGRAGGASTDTQYF. The chain joins TRBV11-3 to TRBJ2-3; 8 bases align to TRBD2. Germline V lookup: CDR1 SGHNT, CDR2 YENEEA. J gave up 0 bases and V 5 bases, and 13 bases lay outside the gene matches. CDR3 length equals 18 residues. Filled out from reference TRBV11-3 and TRBJ2-3, the complete variable domain reads EAGVVQSPRYKIIEKKQPVAFWCNPISGHNTLYWYLQNLGQGPELLIRYENEEAVDDSQLPKDRFSAERLKGVDSTLKIQPAELGDSAVYLCASSPGRAGGASTDTQYFGPGTRLTVL.

This clonotype was observed many times. The chain uses TRBV20-1 and TRBJ1-1; D gene ambiguous. V dropped 1 base and J dropped 0 bases, with 12 bases sitting between them. Germline assignment: CDR1 DFQATT and CDR2 SNEGSKA (reference sequence). The CDR3 is 15 residues long. The CDR3 DNA follows: TGCAGTGCTAGAGCTCATCCCTGGCTGAACACTGAAGCTTTCTTT. Residues: CSARAHPWLNTEAFF.

This clonotype was observed at least ten times. The rearrangement links TRBV28 to TRBJ2-5; 8 positions match TRBD2. Germline CDR1 reads MDHEN; CDR2 reads SYDVKM. CDR3 length: 14 residues. Trimming at V came to 5 bases and at J to 2 bases, leaving 4 bases not matched to a gene. The CDR3 protein is CASSPGLGQETQYF. Written as DNA, the CDR3 is TGTGCCAGCAGTCCGGGACTAGGGCAAGAGACCCAGTACTTC.

This clonotype was observed at least ten times. This sequence joins TRBV20-1 and TRBJ1-4, with unresolved D. The CDR3 consists of 12 residues. Looked up from germline, CDR1 is DFQATT and CDR2 is SNEGSKA (reference sequence). V lost 0 bases, J lost 8 bases, and 7 bases lay in between. The chain's CDR3 is CSARDKTEKLFF. The CDR3 DNA is TGCAGTGCTAGAGATAAAACAGAAAAACTGTTTTTT.

The chain carries TRBV6-6 and TRBJ2-4; D is ambiguous. CDR3 size: 15 residues. V gave up 0 bases and J gave up 5 bases, with 11 bases separating them. Germline loops: CDR1 MNHNY, CDR2 SVGAGI (reference sequence). DNA of the CDR3: TGTGCCAGCAGTTACTCGACGGCTTCTCAAAACATTCAGTACTTC. It is translated as CASSYSTASQNIQYF.

This clonotype appeared many times. The chain couples TRBV27 to TRBJ2-7; weak D call: TRBD1 (5 bases). Trimming pared 5 bases from V and 4 bases from J, leaving 15 bases between. CDR1 is MNHEY and CDR2 is SMNVEV in the germline V gene (reference sequence). CDR3 length: 14 residues. The CDR3 DNA is TGTGCCAGCAGTCCTCAAACAGGACCATACGAGCAGTACTTC. Its protein product is CASSPQTGPYEQYF.

This clonotype has a count of ten or more. The rearrangement joins TRBV11-1 to TRBJ2-7; the match to TRBD1 covers 8 bases. The CDR3 runs to 14 residues. CDR1 is SGHAT and CDR2 is FQDESV in the germline V gene (reference sequence). After removal of 5 bases from V and 2 bases from J, the junction contained 5 bases not matched to a gene. The CDR3 DNA follows: TGTGCCAGCAGCAAGGACAGGGACCCCTACGAGCAGTACTTC. Protein sequence: CASSKDRDPYEQYF.

This clonotype was recorded at least ten times. At one end, the junction sequence differs from germline, possibly due to a read error. CDR3 coding DNA: TGTGCTAGCAGCGCCTTTAGCGGGGGGACCCAAGAGACCCAGTACTTC. Its protein is CASSAFSGGTQETQYF. This chain connects TRBV7-7 to TRBJ2-5, with 10 bases fitting TRBD2. Germline loops: CDR1 SSHAT, CDR2 FNYEAQ (reference sequence). There are 16 residues in the CDR3. The full variable domain, in which reference TRBV7-7 and TRBJ2-5 provide the parts outside the CDR3, is GAGVSQSPRYKVTKRGQDVTLRCDPISSHATLYWYQQALGQGPEFLTYFNYEAQPDKSGLPSDRFSAERPEGSISTLTIQRTEQRDSAMYRCASSAFSGGTQETQYFGPGTRLLVL.

There are many counts of this clonotype. V and J are TRBV3-1 and TRBJ2-2; D is possibly TRBD2 (6 bases). CDR1 and CDR2 (germline): LGHDT, YNNKEL (reference sequence). Trimming removed 4 bases at V and 5 bases at J, with 14 bases between. The CDR3 contains 15 residues. Written as DNA, the CDR3 is TGTGCCAGCAGCCTCCGGGGGACCCTTACCGGGGAGCTGTTTTTT. Translation gives CASSLRGTLTGELFF.

This clonotype was detected ten times or more. The chain combines TRBV28 with TRBJ2-7, with TRBD1 as a possible D gene (6 bases). There are 12 residues in the CDR3. Trimming cost V 9 bases and J 4 bases, with 13 bases left between them. CDR1 and CDR2 from the germline V gene are MDHEN and SYDVKM. The CDR3 nucleotides are TGTGCCAGTGCCCCGAGGGGGTACGAGCAGTACTTC. It translates to CASAPRGYEQYF.